The source of this TCR beta chain is a study of cytomegalovirus exposure and HLA in healthy donors. Trimming removed 4 bases at V and 4 bases at J, with 14 bases between. In germline, CDR1 is SGHRS, CDR2 YFSETQ. The CDR3 loop spans 14 amino acids. Repertoires were generated with immunoSEQ multiplex PCR, while TCRdb's copy carries only in-frame clones and drops some. The data contain about 190,000 clones, more than 75% of them seen just once; the ten biggest clones take up roughly 1.5%. This TCR derives from a woman younger than 30 in good health and CMV-seronegative. Sample: PBMCs. The chain recombines TRBV5-1 with TRBJ1-2, with D possibly being TRBD1 (6 bases). CDR3 in DNA: TGCGCCAGCAGCCCCGGGGGGGGCGGCTATGGCTACACCTTC. This translates into CASSPGGGGYGYTF.